A single sample gave rise to the 11 T cell receptor beta chains below, sequenced in a study of blood T cells in healthy people across ages. A second PCR, run for roughly 7 to 11 cycles, used a sample-barcoded 5' primer plus a J-beta primer mix. From the 5' RACE reads, TCRdb called clonotypes with MiXCR, one entry per CDR3 protein. The table includes around 970,000 distinct CDR3 sequences, roughly half detected once. Material for sequencing was blood. These receptors all come from a woman between 55 and 75 years old in good health.

V is TRBV19 and J is TRBJ2-3; D is unclear. Looked up from germline, CDR1 is LNHDA and CDR2 is SQIVND (reference sequence). Trimming left V 5 bases short and J 4 bases short, with 19 bases between. This CDR3 region has 16 residues. CDR3 in amino acids: CASSPDRVARPDTQYF. The CDR3 DNA reads TGTGCCAGTAGTCCAGATAGAGTGGCCAGGCCAGATACGCAGTATTTT.

The chain carries TRBV20-1 and TRBJ2-5, with a weak D call TRBD1 (6 bases). Germline V gene data show CDR1 as DFQATT and CDR2 as SNEGSKA (reference sequence). Between the trimmed V and J ends, which lost 7 bases and 4 bases, there was a span of 16 bases. The CDR3 consists of 13 residues. CDR3 DNA sequence: TGCAGTGGGGGCAGGGGCCTCCTAGAGACCCAGTACTTC. Translation: CSGGRGLLETQYF.

The rearrangement links TRBV4-2 to TRBJ2-1; 8 bases map to TRBD2. J gave up 9 bases and V 5 bases, and 12 bases lay outside the gene matches. Germline loops: CDR1 LGHNA, CDR2 YNFKEQ. The CDR3 has 15 residues. CDR3 sequence reads: CASSASGGPQSEQFF. Written as DNA, the CDR3 is TGTGCCAGCAGCGCCTCGGGAGGGCCCCAATCTGAGCAGTTCTTC.

As for this clonotype: This could be a read error, since a much larger clone is one nucleotide away. V usage is TRBV4-2 and J usage is TRBJ2-3; D gene ambiguous. Germline lookup yields CDR1 LGHNA and CDR2 YNFKEQ. Trimming removed 0 bases at V and 2 bases at J, with 3 bases between. CDR3 length: 13 amino acids. CDR3 loop: CASSQDITDTQYF. CDR3 coding DNA: TGTGCCAGCAGCCAAGACATCACAGATACGCAGTATTTT.

The V and J genes are TRBV12-3 or TRBV12-4 and TRBJ1-6, with 8 bases that match TRBD1. J was trimmed by 7 bases and V by 2 bases; bases with no gene match: 25. This CDR3 has 22 amino acids. The CDR3 here is CASSLYSTGQGSFRLRNSPLHF. The CDR3, as DNA: TGTGCCAGCAGTTTATACTCAACCGGACAGGGTTCTTTCAGACTACGAAATTCACCCCTCCACTTT.

The chain employs TRBV30 and TRBJ1-2; weak D call: TRBD1 (6 bases). Looked up from germline, CDR1 is GTSNPN and CDR2 is SVGIG (reference sequence). Trimming removed 1 base at V and 6 bases at J, with 15 bases between. There are 14 residues in the CDR3. CDR3 sequence (DNA): TGTGCCTGGAGTGGAGCGGGACATTCTAATGGCTACACCTTC. This codes for CAWSGAGHSNGYTF.

The rearrangement joins TRBV28 to TRBJ2-7, with 8 nucleotides matching TRBD1. CDR1 and CDR2 from the germline V gene are MDHEN and SYDVKM. Germline trimming cut 2 bases from V and 2 bases from J; bases unmatched to any gene: 14. This CDR3 is built from 18 residues. CDR3 DNA: TGTGCCAGCAGTTTAGTGATCCGTCAGGGGGCAAGGACCTACGAGCAGTACTTC. Translated: CASSLVIRQGARTYEQYF. Looking up the rest from reference TRBV28 and TRBJ2-7 gives the full variable domain: DVKVTQSSRYLVKRTGEKVFLECVQDMDHENMFWYRQDPGLGLRLIYFSYDVKMKEKGDIPEGYSVSREKKERFSLILESASTNQTSMYLCASSLVIRQGARTYEQYFGPGTRLTVT.

The V gene is TRBV6-5, the J gene TRBJ2-7, with TRBD1 identical over 7 bases. This CDR3 spans 15 amino acids. Unmatched junction bases numbered 11, after V lost 0 bases and J lost 9 bases. Germline CDR1 MNHEY, CDR2 SVGAGI. CDR3 sequence: CASSYSTGSPLGQYF. The CDR3 DNA is TGTGCCAGCAGTTACTCGACAGGGTCTCCCCTTGGGCAGTACTTC.

V and J are TRBV12-3 or TRBV12-4 and TRBJ1-5; 9 bases fit TRBD1. V shed 3 bases and J 5 bases; nucleotides not matched to a gene: 8. The CDR3 runs to 16 residues. In DNA, the CDR3 is TGTGCCAGCAGTTTCTCCACAGGGGGCGGGGATCAGCCCCAGCATTTT. Translated: CASSFSTGGGDQPQHF.

The chain combines TRBV6-2 or TRBV6-3 with TRBJ2-7; D not certain. The J call may be mistaken, given a closer DNA end match to TRBJ2-5. Germline V lookup: CDR1 MNHEY, CDR2 SVGEGT. The CDR3 runs 11 residues. CDR3 nucleotides: TGTGCCAGCACCGACGGTCGGACCCAGTACTTC. It is translated as CASTDGRTQYF.

J is TRBJ2-3 and V is TRBV7-7, with TRBD2 matching over 12 bases. Germline V CDR1 and CDR2: SSHAT, FNYEAQ (reference sequence). The CDR3 is 16 amino acids. The ends lost 5 bases at V and 4 bases at J; junction bases unmatched: 7. The CDR3 reads CASSPSGGAFPDTQYF. The CDR3 bases are TGTGCCAGCAGCCCTAGCGGGGGGGCCTTTCCAGATACGCAGTATTTT. Based on the CDR3 plus reference TRBV7-7 and TRBJ2-3, the full variable domain is GAGVSQSPRYKVTKRGQDVTLRCDPISSHATLYWYQQALGQGPEFLTYFNYEAQPDKSGLPSDRFSAERPEGSISTLTIQRTEQRDSAMYRCASSPSGGAFPDTQYFGPGTRLTVL.